A single sample is the source of the 18 T cell receptor beta chains below, sequenced in a study of CD8+CD57+ T cells in acquired aplastic anemia. The template for TCR beta VDJ and CDR3 sequence profiling was genomic DNA. TCRdb re-analysed the reads in MiXCR, keeping a single row per CDR3 protein. The sample lists just over 450,000 distinct CDR3 sequences; around 33% were seen once. Selection for sequencing was limited to patients who had shown CD8+CD57+ cell expansion by flow cytometry. The sequenced sample consisted of sorted CD4+, CD8+, or CD8+CD57+ T cells (not recorded which) from PBMCs. The source of these receptors is a human donor with aplastic anemia.

The chain recombines TRBV12-3 or TRBV12-4 with TRBJ2-1; D ambiguous. CDR3 length: 12 residues. Trimming removed 3 bases at V and 8 bases at J, with 8 bases between. The CDR3 sequence: CASSFPFYEQFF. CDR3 coding DNA: TGTGCCAGCAGTTTTCCCTTTTATGAGCAGTTCTTC.

The V gene is TRBV10-2, the J gene TRBJ1-2, with D tentatively TRBD1 (6 bases). V was pared by 0 bases and J by 8 bases, with 13 bases between. This CDR3 has 14 amino acids. Germline lookup yields CDR1 WSHSY and CDR2 SAAADI. The DNA of the CDR3 is TGCGCCAGCAGTGAGTCGATCCAGGGGTTCGGCTACACCTTC. The encoded protein is CASSESIQGFGYTF.

This clonotype was recorded only once. This chain connects TRBV5-1 to TRBJ2-3; D not resolved. The CDR3 consists of 14 residues. Trimming pared 4 bases from V and 4 bases from J, leaving 13 bases between. CDR1 SGHRS and CDR2 YFSETQ come from the germline V gene. The CDR3 nucleotides read TGCGCCAGCAGCCCTGGACCAGTCGCAGATACGCAGTATTTT. This encodes CASSPGPVADTQYF.

V usage is TRBV20-1 and J usage is TRBJ2-7, with D possibly called TRBD1 or TRBD2 (6 bases each). There are 13 residues in the CDR3. Per germline, CDR1 DFQATT and CDR2 SNEGSKA (reference sequence). The CDR3 DNA sequence: TGCAGCTTGGCCGGGGGCAGCTCCTACGAGCAGTACTTC. Protein product: CSLAGGSSYEQYF.

Many counts were recorded for this clonotype. This chain uses TRBV10-3 with TRBJ1-6, with D possibly being TRBD1 (5 bases). Germline V gives CDR1 ENHRY, CDR2 SYGVKD. Between the trimmed V and J ends, which lost 6 bases and 8 bases, there was a span of 14 bases. The length of the CDR3 is 14 residues. The CDR3, as DNA: TGTGCCATCAGGAACCGGGACGCCTATTCACCCCTCCACTTT. Encoded protein: CAIRNRDAYSPLHF.

This chain uses TRBV11-2 with TRBJ2-3; TRBD2 aligns across 13 bases. With V trimmed by 6 bases and J by 0 bases, 0 bases remained unmatched. CDR1 is SGHAT and CDR2 is FQNNGV in the germline V gene. The CDR3 is made up of 15 amino acids. CDR3 sequence (DNA): TGTGCCAGCAGGACTAGCGGGGGGAGCACAGATACGCAGTATTTT. As protein: CASRTSGGSTDTQYF.

This chain connects TRBV5-4 to TRBJ2-7, with 8 bases lining up with TRBD1. J gave up 7 bases and V 4 bases, and 4 bases lay outside the gene matches. The length of the CDR3 is 12 residues. The germline CDR1 and CDR2 sequences are SGHNT and YYREEE (reference sequence). CDR3 protein: CASSQDRGEQYV. Written as DNA, the CDR3 is TGTGCCAGCAGCCAAGACAGGGGAGAGCAGTACGTC.

This clonotype was counted many times. This chain connects TRBV2 to TRBJ2-5, with 9 bases matching TRBD2. Germline lookup yields CDR1 SNHLY and CDR2 FYNNEI. The CDR3 is 14 amino acids. J was trimmed by 5 bases and V by 6 bases; bases with no gene match: 7. The chain's CDR3 is CASSDNSGGETQYF. The CDR3 nucleotides read TGTGCCAGCAGCGACAATAGCGGGGGTGAGACCCAGTACTTC.

This clonotype has a count of ten or more. The rearrangement joins TRBV29-1 to TRBJ2-1; D might be TRBD1 (5 bases). V lost 5 bases to trimming and J lost 6 bases, with 11 bases between them. The CDR3 loop spans 12 amino acids. Germline CDR1 reads SQVTM; CDR2 reads ANQGSEA. CDR3 in DNA: TGCAGCGTTCAACCAGGGCGCAATGAGCAGTTCTTC. Translation: CSVQPGRNEQFF.

This clonotype came up a few times. The V and J genes are TRBV5-1 and TRBJ2-7, with D possibly matching TRBD1 (5 bases). Trimming took off 0 bases at V and 0 bases at J, with 7 bases between the two ends. Germline CDR1 is SGHRS and CDR2 is YFSETQ. The CDR3 covers 14 residues. The CDR3 region is CASSLAGFSYEQYF. The CDR3 nucleotides read TGCGCCAGCAGCTTGGCAGGGTTCTCCTACGAGCAGTACTTC.

CDR3 sequence: CATPTSGGIEQFF. Here the CDR3 DNA reads TGTGCCACCCCCACTAGCGGGGGGATTGAGCAGTTCTTC. J is TRBJ2-1 and V is TRBV24-1; 12 nucleotides align to TRBD2. The CDR3 consists of 13 residues. Per germline, CDR1 KGHDR and CDR2 SFDVKD. Trimming at V came to 9 bases and at J to 9 bases, leaving 5 bases not matched to a gene.

The CDR3 loop is CASSRDITSYGYTF. The CDR3 bases are TGCGCCAGCAGCAGGGACATCACTAGCTATGGCTACACCTTC. This chain uses TRBV5-1 with TRBJ1-2; tentatively, D is TRBD1 (6 bases). V gave up 4 bases and J gave up 4 bases, with 14 bases separating them. CDR1 and CDR2 from the germline V gene are SGHRS and YFSETQ. The length of the CDR3 is 14 residues. The complete variable domain, with remaining parts taken from reference TRBV5-1 and TRBJ1-2, reads KAGVTQTPRYLIKTRGQQVTLSCSPISGHRSVSWYQQTPGQGLQFLFEYFSETQRNKGNFPGRFSGRQFSNSRSEMNVSTLELGDSALYLCASSRDITSYGYTFGSGTRLTVV.

There are many counts of this clonotype. The chain combines TRBV7-2 with TRBJ1-2, with TRBD1 as a possible D gene (5 bases). The length of the CDR3 is 15 residues. Germline V gives CDR1 SGHTA, CDR2 FQGNSA. V lost 6 bases and J 7 bases, leaving 21 bases between the germline ends. The CDR3 DNA is TGTGCCAGCAGGCTAGGTGGGGGGTCCCGACTTGGCTACACCTTC. The encoded protein is CASRLGGGSRLGYTF.

This clonotype occurred a few times. This chain joins TRBV7-8 and TRBJ1-4; D might be TRBD1 (6 bases). Between the trimmed V and J ends, which lost 6 bases and 8 bases, there was a span of 19 bases. Germline values: CDR1 SGHVS, CDR2 FQNEAQ. This CDR3 is 15 amino acids long. The CDR3 is CASSPNRVGKEKLFF. CDR3 sequence (DNA): TGTGCCAGCAGTCCTAACAGGGTCGGTAAAGAAAAACTGTTTTTT.

This clonotype was observed at least ten times. The chain couples TRBV7-2 to TRBJ1-2; no clear D. This CDR3 has 14 residues. CDR1 SGHTA and CDR2 FQGNSA come from the germline V gene. The V gene lost 1 base and the J gene lost 2 bases, with 8 bases spanning the gap. CDR3 region: CASSLDAGNYGYTF. The CDR3 DNA is TGTGCCAGCAGCTTAGATGCGGGGAACTATGGCTACACCTTC.

The chain combines TRBV30 with TRBJ1-6; no clear D. The V and J ends lost 0 bases and 9 bases respectively, with 18 bases between them. This CDR3 is 16 amino acids long. The V gene's germline CDR1 is GTSNPN and CDR2 SVGIG (reference sequence). The CDR3 here is CAWSVSLGGVFSPLHF. The CDR3 DNA sequence: TGTGCCTGGAGTGTAAGTCTGGGAGGTGTATTTTCACCCCTCCACTTT.

This clonotype was found a few times. This chain connects TRBV12-3 or TRBV12-4 to TRBJ2-1; tentatively, D is TRBD1 (6 bases). This CDR3 spans 14 amino acids. The ends were cut back, 5 bases at V and 6 bases at J, with 14 bases in the middle. The CDR3 protein is CASSASRGRNEQFF. Written as DNA, the CDR3 is TGTGCCAGCAGTGCTAGCAGGGGCCGCAATGAGCAGTTCTTC.

This clonotype was recorded many times. The chain carries TRBV7-2 and TRBJ1-2; D gene ambiguous. The CDR3 contains 14 residues. The V end was cut by 5 bases, the J end by 4 bases, with 14 bases between. CDR1 is SGHTA, CDR2 FQGNSA, per germline. CDR3 sequence: CASSPPGIPYGYTF. The CDR3 region has the DNA TGTGCCAGCAGCCCGCCGGGGATACCCTATGGCTACACCTTC.